The clone carrying this T cell receptor beta chain was seen a handful of times. Its matching antigen is unknown. Sample-barcoded 5' priming and a J-beta primer mix drove a second PCR of 7 to 11 cycles. TCRdb reanalysed the 5' RACE reads using MiXCR and keeps one entry per CDR3 protein. The sample gives 550,000 to 750,000 distinct CDR3 sequences, under 25% of which show up once; 3.6% is in the top ten. This sample was included in a study of blood T cells in healthy people across ages. Germline V gene data show CDR1 as SGHRS and CDR2 as YFSETQ. The J segment lost 7 bases and the V segment lost 4 bases, leaving 4 bases of the junction unmatched. This CDR3 has 15 residues. At least 7 million PBMCs were isolated per sample. Study-level points and caveats: Bulk PBMC profiling left naive and antigen-experienced comparisons inconclusive. The long-lived group displayed more naive CD4+ cells, plus higher diversity, than the aged donors did. With age, beta diversity per million T cells declined roughly linearly, significantly by 40.

Specimen: blood. This chain joins TRBV5-1 and TRBJ2-1, with 14 bases lining up with TRBD2. This TCR derives from a man aged 65 to 79 in good health. Written as DNA, the CDR3 is TGCGCCAGCAGCCCACGGACTAGCGGGGGGAATGAGCAGTTCTTC. Encoded protein: CASSPRTSGGNEQFF.